The rows below give T cell receptor beta chains drawn from one sample of a study of early T cells in non-severe SARS-CoV-2 infection. One entry per CDR3 protein, called by TCRdb with MiXCR from the 5' RACE reads. The sample carries about 82,000 distinct CDR3 sequences, around 13% recorded once. The sequencing sample was made of whole blood. These TCRs come from an adult who was a healthcare worker with PCR-confirmed SARS-CoV-2 infection or an uninfected control (not recorded which). Each CDR3 is given with its conserved first and last residue. D genes are given only for firm matches. The listing skips clone size in some rows; elsewhere it reads once, few, many or a size class.

j_gene	v_gene	len	d_gene	abundance	CDR3nt	CDR3aa
TRBJ2-1	TRBV10-2	14	-	many	TGCGCCAGCAGTGATCGTAATAGCGGCAATGAGCAGTTCTTC	CASSDRNSGNEQFF
TRBJ2-5	TRBV4-1	20	TRBD2	few	TGCGCCAGCAGCCACCTTCACCGCTGGGGACTAGCGGGTTTCCAAGAGACCCAGTACTTC	CASSHLHRWGLAGFQETQYF
TRBJ1-5	TRBV6-5	14	TRBD1	-	TGTGCCAGCAGGCGACAGGGTACGAATCAGCCCCAGCATTTT	CASRRQGTNQPQHF
TRBJ2-7	TRBV12-3/TRBV12-4	13	-	few	TGTGCCAGCAGGTACGGACAGTACTACGAGCAGTACTTC	CASRYGQYYEQYF
TRBJ2-3	TRBV20-1	15	TRBD2	-	TGCAGTGCTTGGGGAGGGCTAGCGGGCACAGATACGCAGTATTTT	CSAWGGLAGTDTQYF
TRBJ1-4	TRBV20-1	14	-	-	TGCAGTGCTTTTTACAGTGCAACTAATGAAAAACTGTTTTTT	CSAFYSATNEKLFF
TRBJ2-3	TRBV7-3	15	-	many	TGTGCCAGCAGCCAAAATGGGCTCCCGACAGATACGCAGTATTTT	CASSQNGLPTDTQYF
TRBJ1-1	TRBV20-1	15	TRBD1	-	TGCAGTGCTAGGGCCCGACAGGGACCGAACACTGAAGCTTTCTTT	CSARARQGPNTEAFF
TRBJ1-3	TRBV7-9	14	-	few	TGTGCCAGCAGCTCGCAGGGGAATGGAAACACCATATATTTT	CASSSQGNGNTIYF
TRBJ2-2	TRBV12-3/TRBV12-4	17	-	-	TGTGCCAGCAGCACCCGGGACACCCCTCGGGCGGGCGGGGAGCTGTTTTTT	CASSTRDTPRAGGELFF
TRBJ2-7	TRBV6-5	14	-	few	TGTGCCAGCAGTCGACAACTCCGGTCCTACGAGCAGTACTTC	CASSRQLRSYEQYF
TRBJ1-1	TRBV9	13	-	few	TGTGCCAGCAGCGTCAGCCAGCGCAGTGAAGCTTTCTTT	CASSVSQRSEAFF
TRBJ1-1	TRBV5-6	15	-	-	TGTGCCAGCAGCTACGAACAGGCGCTGAACACTGAAGCTTTCTTT	CASSYEQALNTEAFF
TRBJ2-7	TRBV28	12	-	many	TGTGCCAGCAGGTGGACAGCTAGCGAGCAGTACTTC	CASRWTASEQYF
TRBJ2-7	TRBV2	13	-	few	TGTGCCAGCAGAGCGGGACAGATCTACGAGCAGTACTTC	CASRAGQIYEQYF
TRBJ1-3	TRBV20-1	16	-	few	TGCAGTGCTAGGACAGACCGTACTTCTTCAGGAAACACCATATATTTT	CSARTDRTSSGNTIYF
TRBJ2-1	TRBV11-2	12	-	-	TGTGCCAGCAGCTTAGAGCTGAATGAGCAGTTCTTC	CASSLELNEQFF
TRBJ2-5	TRBV29-1	12	-	many	TGCAGCGTTGGGGGTTTCCAAGAGACCCAGTACTTC	CSVGGFQETQYF
TRBJ2-1	TRBV27	15	TRBD2	-	TGTGCCAGCTTTCCGGCGGGAGGGTCCTACAATGAGCAGTTCTTC	CASFPAGGSYNEQFF
TRBJ1-1	TRBV18	12	-	-	TGTGCCAGCTCACGGCTAAACACTGAAGCTTTCTTT	CASSRLNTEAFF
TRBJ2-4	TRBV20-1	17	-	many	TGCAGTGCTAGTCCGGGAGAGTATACGAGGGCCAAAAACATTCAGTACTTC	CSASPGEYTRAKNIQYF
TRBJ1-3	TRBV15	18	-	many	TGTGCCACCAGCAGATTCCCGGGTCCTACGGTTGTCGGAAACACCATATATTTT	CATSRFPGPTVVGNTIYF
TRBJ2-3	TRBV3-1	15	-	medium-sized	TGTGCCAGCAGCCGGCAGCCGGACTTCACAGATACGCAGTATTTT	CASSRQPDFTDTQYF
TRBJ2-7	TRBV4-1	14	TRBD1	-	TGCGCCAGCAGCCAAGGGCAGGGGGCGGCCGAGCAGTACTTC	CASSQGQGAAEQYF
TRBJ1-1	TRBV2	14	-	many	TGTGCCAGCCAACCTTCCCAGGGAAACACTGAAGCTTTCTTT	CASQPSQGNTEAFF
TRBJ2-7	TRBV12-3/TRBV12-4	14	TRBD2	few	TGTGCCAGCAGTTTAGGGGCGGGAGAGAGTGAGCAGTACTTC	CASSLGAGESEQYF
TRBJ1-1	TRBV12-3/TRBV12-4	14	TRBD1	few	TGTGCCAGCAGTTGGACAGGGATGAACACTGAAGCTTTCTTT	CASSWTGMNTEAFF
TRBJ2-7	TRBV7-9	13	-	many	TGTGCCAGCAGCGTACAGGAGATAGGCGAGCAGTACTTC	CASSVQEIGEQYF
TRBJ2-1	TRBV20-1	16	TRBD2	few	TGCAGTGCCGCGACTAGCGGGAGTGGCAGGGGGAATGAGCAGTTCTTC	CSAATSGSGRGNEQFF
TRBJ2-7	TRBV7-2	12	-	few	TGTGCCAGCAGCTTTTCGCGCTACGAGCAGTACTTC	CASSFSRYEQYF
TRBJ2-7	TRBV7-8	16	TRBD2	-	TGTGCCAGCAGCTTAGCGCCGGTAGCGGGCACCTACGAGCAGTACTTC	CASSLAPVAGTYEQYF
TRBJ2-5	TRBV11-3	16	TRBD1	few	TGTGCCAGCAGCCCTGGGACAGAGCCCTTACAAGAGACCCAGTACTTC	CASSPGTEPLQETQYF
TRBJ1-1	TRBV3-1	14	-	-	TGTGCCAGCAGCTTGGGACTTATGAACACTGAAGCTTTCTTT	CASSLGLMNTEAFF
TRBJ2-7	TRBV9	14	-	few	TGTGCCAGCAGCGTATACGGGGGGCATTACGAGCAGTACTTC	CASSVYGGHYEQYF
TRBJ1-2	TRBV20-1	13	-	many	TGCAGTGCTGCACTCGGACAGAGCTATGGCTACACCTTC	CSAALGQSYGYTF
TRBJ1-1	TRBV19	15	TRBD1	few	TGTGCCAGTAGTATGACAGGGGTGCTGAACACTGAAGCTTTCTTT	CASSMTGVLNTEAFF
TRBJ1-5	TRBV18	13	-	few	TGTGCCAGCTCACGGAATAGCAATCAGCCCCAGCATTTT	CASSRNSNQPQHF
TRBJ2-1	TRBV20-1	16	TRBD2	few	TGCAGTGCCCCTAGCGGGACCCATTATAGGAACAATGAGCAGTTCTTC	CSAPSGTHYRNNEQFF
TRBJ2-3	TRBV29-1	16	TRBD2	-	TGCAGCGTTGAAGGGTGGACTAGCGAGAGCACAGATACGCAGTATTTT	CSVEGWTSESTDTQYF